A selection of T cell receptor beta chains follows, all from one sample in a study of glioma-infiltrating T cells after dendritic cell vaccination. Data came from immunoSEQ multiplex PCR; TCRdb stores just in-frame clones and leaves some out. The repertoire holds about 65,000 clones, with approximately 86% as singletons. This material consisted of blood, taken after dendritic cell vaccination. The receptors come from a human donor with glioblastoma. Both conserved end residues are part of each CDR3. Fields, in order: V gene, clone size, D gene, J gene, CDR3 DNA, CDR3 protein. A D gene is named only where the DNA matches it firmly. The listing skips clone size in some rows; elsewhere it reads once, few, many or a size class.

v_gene: TRBV11-2; abundance: -; d_gene: TRBD1; j_gene: TRBJ1-1; CDR3nt: TGTGCCAGCAGCCTCGGACAGGGGGCTATTGAAGCTTTCTTT; CDR3aa: CASSLGQGAIEAFF
v_gene: TRBV6-5; abundance: -; d_gene: -; j_gene: TRBJ1-2; CDR3nt: TGTGCCAGCACTAACAGGGTTGGAGGCTATGGCTACACCTTC; CDR3aa: CASTNRVGGYGYTF
v_gene: TRBV9; abundance: -; d_gene: TRBD1; j_gene: TRBJ2-3; CDR3nt: TGTGCCAGCAGCTTGACAGGGGGAGATACGCAGTATTTT; CDR3aa: CASSLTGGDTQYF
v_gene: TRBV11-2; abundance: -; d_gene: TRBD2; j_gene: TRBJ2-7; CDR3nt: TGTGCCAGCAGCTTAGGTGCCCTCCGGGAGGGCTCCTACGAGCAGTACTTC; CDR3aa: CASSLGALREGSYEQYF
v_gene: TRBV7-2; abundance: few; d_gene: -; j_gene: TRBJ1-1; CDR3nt: TGTGCCAGCAGCCAGGGAAGAAACACTGAAGCTTTCTTT; CDR3aa: CASSQGRNTEAFF
v_gene: TRBV6-6; abundance: -; d_gene: TRBD1; j_gene: TRBJ1-1; CDR3nt: TGTGCCAGCAGCCACCGACAGGGGGATGTTACGGTAGAAGCTTTCTTT; CDR3aa: CASSHRQGDVTVEAFF
v_gene: TRBV30; abundance: -; d_gene: TRBD1; j_gene: TRBJ2-2; CDR3nt: TGTGCCTGGAGGAGACAGGGATTCAACACCGGGGAGCTGTTTTTT; CDR3aa: CAWRRQGFNTGELFF
v_gene: TRBV4-1; abundance: -; d_gene: -; j_gene: TRBJ2-7; CDR3nt: TGCGCCAGCAGCCAAGATCTTCCAGGGAATTACGAGCAGTACTTC; CDR3aa: CASSQDLPGNYEQYF
v_gene: TRBV2; abundance: -; d_gene: TRBD1; j_gene: TRBJ1-2; CDR3nt: TGTGCCAGCAGTGACCTCGGGACAGCCGAAAACTATGGCTACACCTTC; CDR3aa: CASSDLGTAENYGYTF
v_gene: TRBV7-3; abundance: -; d_gene: TRBD2; j_gene: TRBJ2-3; CDR3nt: TGTGCCAGCAGCGAGACTAGCGGAACCCTATCTAGCACAGATACGCAGTATTTT; CDR3aa: CASSETSGTLSSTDTQYF
v_gene: TRBV6-5; abundance: few; d_gene: -; j_gene: TRBJ2-7; CDR3nt: TGTGCCAGCAGTCCGGGGTTCTACGAGCAGTACTTC; CDR3aa: CASSPGFYEQYF
v_gene: TRBV11-2; abundance: -; d_gene: -; j_gene: TRBJ1-1; CDR3nt: TGTGCCAGCAGCCCCGTAGAAGGAGGGAGTCAAAACACTGAAGCTTTCTTT; CDR3aa: CASSPVEGGSQNTEAFF
v_gene: TRBV29-1; abundance: once; d_gene: TRBD2; j_gene: TRBJ2-1; CDR3nt: TGCAGCGTTGAAGATACGCGGGAGGCCTACAATGAGCAGTTCTTC; CDR3aa: CSVEDTREAYNEQFF
v_gene: TRBV7-6; abundance: -; d_gene: -; j_gene: TRBJ2-7; CDR3nt: TGTGCCAGCAGCTTAGAGGAGGGCTCCTACGAGCAGTACTTC; CDR3aa: CASSLEEGSYEQYF
v_gene: TRBV13; abundance: -; d_gene: -; j_gene: TRBJ1-4; CDR3nt: TGTGCCAGCAGCCCTCGGAGGGGCGCGGAAAAACTGTTTTTT; CDR3aa: CASSPRRGAEKLFF
v_gene: TRBV7-6; abundance: once; d_gene: TRBD1; j_gene: TRBJ2-7; CDR3nt: TGTGCCAGCAGCCCGGGGACAGGCTCCTACGAGCAGTACTTC; CDR3aa: CASSPGTGSYEQYF
v_gene: TRBV9; abundance: -; d_gene: -; j_gene: TRBJ1-3; CDR3nt: TGTGCCAGCAGCGTATATCCCGACACGGCCCCAAACACCATATATTTT; CDR3aa: CASSVYPDTAPNTIYF
v_gene: TRBV6-1; abundance: -; d_gene: -; j_gene: TRBJ2-7; CDR3nt: TGTGCCAGCAGTGAAGCGCTCGGAGGGCTAGGCTACGAGCAGTACTTC; CDR3aa: CASSEALGGLGYEQYF
v_gene: TRBV19; abundance: -; d_gene: -; j_gene: TRBJ1-5; CDR3nt: TGTGCCAGTAGTCCGCAACAGGGAACTCAGCCCCAGCATTTT; CDR3aa: CASSPQQGTQPQHF
v_gene: TRBV27; abundance: -; d_gene: TRBD1; j_gene: TRBJ1-1; CDR3nt: TGTGCCAGCAGTAGCCCCCAACGAGGGACAGGGAACACTGAAGCTTTCTTT; CDR3aa: CASSSPQRGTGNTEAFF
v_gene: TRBV18; abundance: -; d_gene: -; j_gene: TRBJ1-2; CDR3nt: TGTGCCAGCTCACCAAGGTGGCAGGTGGATGGCTACACCTTC; CDR3aa: CASSPRWQVDGYTF
v_gene: TRBV5-8; abundance: -; d_gene: TRBD1; j_gene: TRBJ2-7; CDR3nt: TGTGCCAGCAGCTTGGCTTGGCAGGGGGCAAGGTACGAGCAGTACTTC; CDR3aa: CASSLAWQGARYEQYF
v_gene: TRBV6-1; abundance: -; d_gene: -; j_gene: TRBJ1-5; CDR3nt: TGTGCCAGCACAACAGGGAGTCAGCCCCAGCATTTT; CDR3aa: CASTTGSQPQHF
v_gene: TRBV4-3; abundance: once; d_gene: TRBD2; j_gene: TRBJ2-1; CDR3nt: TGCGCCAGCAGCCGGGATGGGGGGGGGCAGTTCTTC; CDR3aa: CASSRDGGGQFF
v_gene: TRBV9; abundance: -; d_gene: -; j_gene: TRBJ2-6; CDR3nt: TGTGCCAGCAGCGTCGGTTCTGGGGCCAACGTCCTGACTTTC; CDR3aa: CASSVGSGANVLTF
v_gene: TRBV9; abundance: -; d_gene: TRBD2; j_gene: TRBJ2-2; CDR3nt: TGTGCCAGCAGCAGCCGAGATTTACTAGCGGGGAACACCGGGGAGCTGTTTTTT; CDR3aa: CASSSRDLLAGNTGELFF
v_gene: TRBV4-1; abundance: -; d_gene: TRBD1; j_gene: TRBJ2-6; CDR3nt: TGCGCCAGCAGCCAAACCCCCAGGGGGCCGGGGGCCAACGTCCTGACTTTC; CDR3aa: CASSQTPRGPGANVLTF
v_gene: TRBV19; abundance: -; d_gene: -; j_gene: TRBJ2-7; CDR3nt: TGTGCCAGATCCAGGGTGGGAGGTGCCTACGAGCAGTACTTC; CDR3aa: CARSRVGGAYEQYF
v_gene: TRBV27; abundance: -; d_gene: TRBD1; j_gene: TRBJ2-7; CDR3nt: TGTGCCAGCAGTGCCCCGGGACAGGGGATCTACGAGCAGTACTTC; CDR3aa: CASSAPGQGIYEQYF
v_gene: TRBV10-3; abundance: -; d_gene: TRBD2; j_gene: TRBJ2-7; CDR3nt: TGTGCCATCAGTGACCTTACCCTAGCGGGAGGGCCTAACGAGCAGTACTTC; CDR3aa: CAISDLTLAGGPNEQYF
v_gene: TRBV5-1; abundance: -; d_gene: -; j_gene: TRBJ1-2; CDR3nt: TGCGCCAGCAGCTCCCCGCGGGATGGCTACACCTTC; CDR3aa: CASSSPRDGYTF
v_gene: TRBV4-3; abundance: -; d_gene: -; j_gene: TRBJ1-5; CDR3nt: TGCGCCAGCAGCCAAGATTGGGGGGTAGAGCCCCAGCATTTT; CDR3aa: CASSQDWGVEPQHF
v_gene: TRBV7-3; abundance: -; d_gene: TRBD1; j_gene: TRBJ2-3; CDR3nt: TGTGCCAGCAGCACGGGGACAGCTAGGGCAGATACGCAGTATTTT; CDR3aa: CASSTGTARADTQYF
v_gene: TRBV19; abundance: -; d_gene: TRBD1; j_gene: TRBJ1-4; CDR3nt: TGTGCCAGTAGTACCGACAGGGCAACTAATGAAAAACTGTTTTTT; CDR3aa: CASSTDRATNEKLFF
v_gene: TRBV7-8; abundance: once; d_gene: TRBD2; j_gene: TRBJ2-4; CDR3nt: TGTGCCAGCAGCAACCGGACTAGCGGGTACTCAGCCAAAAACATTCAGTACTTC; CDR3aa: CASSNRTSGYSAKNIQYF
v_gene: TRBV5-1; abundance: -; d_gene: -; j_gene: TRBJ1-1; CDR3nt: TGCGCCAGCAGCTTGGTCAGGAACACTGAAGCTTTCTTT; CDR3aa: CASSLVRNTEAFF
v_gene: TRBV29-1; abundance: -; d_gene: -; j_gene: TRBJ1-5; CDR3nt: TGCAGCGTTGTGGACTCCGATGGAAATCAGCCCCAGCATTTT; CDR3aa: CSVVDSDGNQPQHF
v_gene: TRBV2; abundance: -; d_gene: -; j_gene: TRBJ1-2; CDR3nt: TGTGCCAGCAGTGGGGCTTCCGATTTAAACTATGGCTACACCTTC; CDR3aa: CASSGASDLNYGYTF
v_gene: TRBV30; abundance: -; d_gene: -; j_gene: TRBJ1-1; CDR3nt: TGTGCCTGGAGTGTACGGGGGACTGAAGCTTTCTTT; CDR3aa: CAWSVRGTEAFF